This entry is about one TCR beta chain. The sample holds a few counts of this clone. It lacks a known antigen. There are no base qualities to consult, and no much larger clone falls within one base. TCRbeta CDR3 regions were amplified from genomic DNA by means of the immunoSEQ Assay, a bias-controlled multiplex PCR. For the original study's pipeline: Nucleated cell counts per sample were estimated from amplification of reference gene primers within the assay. To quantify the absolute abundance of each unique TCRbeta CDR3 rearrangement, sequence reads were collapsed and filtered. Productive Simpson clonality was computed per sample as the square root of Simpson's diversity index over productive rearrangements. In its TCRdb copy, this immuneACCESS table keeps in-frame sequences only and misses some clones. Where compared with another copy, unresolved V genes explain less than half of these, and the others have no known cause. V, J and clone size are those of that table, while D and trimming were read from the DNA. The table for this sample lists about 180,000 clones; approximately 81% of them were counted only once. The ten largest clones add up to roughly 20% of the sample.

These data are taken from a study of blood T cell repertoires in COVID-19 (dated by TCRdb to the early 2020s). Looking at the study overall: Samples covering the acute and convalescent phases of COVID-19 were provided by collaborators in the United States, Italy and Spain. The material from the prospective study consisted of cDNA or gDNA derived from T cells, B-cell-depleted T cells, or PBMCs. The dataset comprised deeply sampled blood TCRbeta repertoires from subjects exposed to, actively infected with, or recovered from COVID-19. The repertoires were released in a freely available public database intended as a resource for research on the immune response to SARS-CoV-2. Samples came from the ongoing ImmuneRACE study (first 160 participants) plus 1,254 subjects from 6 global collaborators. The sample metadata nearly always contained a de-identified subject ID, COVID-19 status, age in years and sex. Where available, HLA class I and class II types were obtained from metadata supplied by the sample provider rather than from assay-based typing. The paper as a whole reports these results and caveats: The amount of clinical and demographic metadata varied by source and participant and was provided uncurated.

In Seattle, one collaborating source enrolled patients while the infection was active and tracked those patients longitudinally over the course of disease. Each collaborating institution followed its own protocols to collect whole blood in K2EDTA tubes. For TCRbeta analysis, collaborators shipped samples in one of three forms: frozen whole blood, isolated PBMCs, or DNA extracted from either of those sample types. The receptor was derived from a person aged 70 to 85 with COVID-19, enrolled during active disease. Sequenced material: peripheral blood.

The sequence in DNA is TGTGCCAGTACCCCGTTGACAGGGGTGGGCACTGAAGCTTTCTTT. Translation gives CASTPLTGVGTEAFF. The chain employs TRBV19 and TRBJ1-1; 8 bases in the middle match TRBD1. Spanning cysteine to phenylalanine, the CDR3 consists of 15 amino acids. Only the CDR3 portion is preserved as DNA: 45 bases, with reading frame beginning at the first base. Relative to germline, V is missing 7 bases and J is missing 4 bases, with 11 bases of the junction outside any gene match. Taken from the germline V gene (reference sequence), the CDR1 and CDR2 loops are LNHDA and SQIVND. The variable domain in full, with residues beyond the CDR3 obtained from the reference TRBV19 and TRBJ1-1 genes, is DGGITQSPKYLFRKEGQNVTLSCEQNLNHDAMYWYRQDPGQGLRLIYYSQIVNDFQKGDIAEGYSVSREKKESFPLTVTSAQKNPTAFYLCASTPLTGVGTEAFFGQGTRLTVV.